Described below is a single TCR beta chain sequence and its context. Previously described methods and listed TCR primers produced bulk TCR libraries. TCRdb processed the PCR reads anew with MiXCR; each CDR3 protein has one entry. This sample has more than 250,000 distinct CDR3 sequences, with over 20% found just once. Construction of naive CD8 libraries employed roughly 18,000 to 1,000,000 sorted cells together with 10%, 30% or 50% RNA. Sorting recovered naive CD8 T cells on a CD8+CD4-CCR7+CD45RA+ profile. This CDR3 region has 12 residues. Trimming took off 6 bases at V and 3 bases at J, with 9 bases between the two ends. The data were taken from a study of molecular identifiers for immune sequencing clone quantification.

Sequencing input: naive CD8+ T cells from blood, with Jurkat cell RNA spiked in. As for subset: FACS-sorted CD8+CD4-CCR7+CD45RA+ naive T cells. This chain joins TRBV12-3 or TRBV12-4 and TRBJ2-7; D might be TRBD2 (5 bases). The receptor's source is a human donor in good health. Some libraries in this study had Jurkat cell RNA spiked in. The CDR3 protein is CASSRTFYEQYF. CDR3 DNA: TGTGCCAGCAGCCGGACTTTCTACGAGCAGTACTTC.